The 26 T cell receptor beta chains reported below all come from one sample, sequenced in a study of cytomegalovirus exposure and HLA in healthy donors. The method was immunoSEQ multiplex PCR; TCRdb's version includes in-frame clones alone and lacks a portion of them. The sample records some 130,000 clones, 82% being singletons. Material for sequencing was PBMCs. These receptors came from a man aged 25 to 45 in good health and CMV-seropositive.

CDR3 nucleotide sequence: TGTGCCAGCAGTATAGACAGGGGGGAAGCCGTAGGCTACACCTTC. It encodes CASSIDRGEAVGYTF. J is TRBJ1-2 and V is TRBV27; 9 bases align to TRBD1. Germline V CDR1 and CDR2: MNHEY, SMNVEV (reference sequence). The CDR3 runs 15 residues. V lost 5 bases, J lost 8 bases, and 12 bases stayed unmatched.

The rearrangement joins TRBV5-6 to TRBJ1-2; TRBD1 might be the D (5 bases). CDR1 and CDR2 (germline): SGHDT, YYEEEE. The CDR3 runs 14 residues. Trimming removed 6 bases from V and 3 bases from J, with 15 bases in between. This chain's CDR3 is CASTPMTEYYGYTF. The CDR3 region has the DNA TGTGCCAGCACCCCTATGACAGAGTACTATGGCTACACCTTC.

This chain uses TRBV4-3 with TRBJ1-1, with unresolved D. V lost 3 bases and J lost 6, with 14 bases in between. Germline V gene sequence: CDR1 LGHNA, CDR2 YSLEER. This CDR3 contains 14 residues. CDR3: CASSQQNRGAEAFF. The DNA of the CDR3 is TGCGCCAGCAGCCAGCAGAATCGAGGCGCTGAAGCTTTCTTT.

The table lists this clone with a few counts. V gene TRBV5-1 combines with J gene TRBJ2-2, with TRBD2 as a possible D gene (5 bases). Trimming pared 1 base from V and 7 bases from J, leaving 14 bases between. The CDR3 sequence is 15 residues long. Germline V gives CDR1 SGHRS, CDR2 YFSETQ. The CDR3 loop is CASSLLASSIGELFF. In nucleotides, the CDR3 is TGCGCCAGCAGCTTGTTAGCGTCAAGTATCGGGGAGCTGTTTTTT.

The chain joins TRBV15 to TRBJ2-7; D is perhaps TRBD1 (5 bases). CDR1 LNHNV and CDR2 YYDKDF come from the germline V gene (reference sequence). The CDR3 length is 13 residues. V was shortened by 0 bases and J by 6 bases, with 9 bases between the two germline ends. The DNA for the CDR3 is TGTGCCACCAGCAGAGATCGACAGTTCGAGCAGTACTTC. Translating gives CATSRDRQFEQYF.

J is TRBJ1-1 and V is TRBV18; possibly TRBD1 for D (6 bases). CDR3 length: 18 amino acids. Germline CDR1 and CDR2: KGHSH and LQKENI. V lost 1 base, J lost 2 bases, and 20 bases lay in between. DNA for the CDR3: TGTGCCAGCTCACCACGCCCTCTCGGACAGACCGGAAACACTGAAGCTTTCTTT. It yields the protein CASSPRPLGQTGNTEAFF. Looking up the rest from reference TRBV18 and TRBJ1-1 gives the full variable domain: NAGVMQNPRHLVRRRGQEARLRCSPMKGHSHVYWYRQLPEEGLKFMVYLQKENIIDESGMPKERFSAEFPKEGPSILRIQQVVRGDSAAYFCASSPRPLGQTGNTEAFFGQGTRLTVV.

This clone occurred a few times. The chain combines TRBV18 with TRBJ1-4; D gene ambiguous. The CDR3 consists of 13 residues. Germline CDR1 KGHSH, CDR2 LQKENI. Trimming removed 0 bases at V and 10 bases at J, with 9 bases between. DNA of the CDR3: TGTGCCAGCTCACCACCCCAGGCCGGAAAACTGTTTTTT. The encoded protein is CASSPPQAGKLFF.

The genes are TRBV5-1 and TRBJ2-1; TRBD2 is a possible D gene (5 bases). V was clipped by 0 bases and J by 5 bases, with 12 bases between them. The CDR3 runs to 15 residues. Germline lookup yields CDR1 SGHRS and CDR2 YFSETQ. The CDR3: CASSLGLTRDNEQFF. The CDR3 nucleotides are TGCGCCAGCAGCTTGGGACTAACACGAGACAATGAGCAGTTCTTC.

The sample holds a few counts of this clone. This chain joins TRBV2 and TRBJ2-2; a possible D gene is TRBD2 (5 bases). The V end lost 6 bases, the J end lost 8 bases, and 10 bases lay between the germline ends. Germline CDR1 SNHLY, CDR2 FYNNEI. The CDR3 has 12 residues. In DNA form, the CDR3 reads TGTGCCAGCAGACCAAGCGGAGGGGAGCTGTTTTTT. It codes for CASRPSGGELFF.

V is TRBV5-1 and J is TRBJ2-5; D is possibly TRBD1 (5 bases). V was pared by 4 bases and J by 5 bases, with 12 bases between. CDR3 length: 13 residues. Germline V lookup: CDR1 SGHRS, CDR2 YFSETQ. CDR3 loop: CASSNSPGETQYF. The CDR3 DNA reads TGCGCCAGCAGCAACTCACCAGGGGAGACCCAGTACTTC.

The chain couples TRBV5-1 to TRBJ2-7, with 8 bases lining up with TRBD2. The CDR3 sequence is 15 residues long. Looked up from germline, CDR1 is SGHRS and CDR2 is YFSETQ. V gave up 0 bases and J gave up 1 base; unmatched junction bases: 3. The CDR3 sequence is CASSLVVAGSYEQYF. The CDR3 DNA sequence: TGCGCCAGCAGCTTGGTAGTAGCGGGGTCCTACGAGCAGTACTTC.

The rearrangement links TRBV19 to TRBJ2-1; 7 bases line up with TRBD1. CDR1 and CDR2 (germline): LNHDA, SQIVND (reference sequence). The CDR3 is made up of 16 amino acids. Trimming took 4 bases from V and 8 from J; bases not matched to a gene: 14. The CDR3: CASSTRQGAYNYEQFF. The CDR3 coding sequence is TGTGCCAGTAGTACTCGACAGGGCGCCTACAATTATGAGCAGTTCTTC.

The chain links TRBV7-3 to TRBJ1-5; D is possibly TRBD1 (6 bases). There are 17 residues in the CDR3. The ends were cut back, 5 bases at V and 9 bases at J, with 26 bases in the middle. The germline V gene has CDR1 SGHTA and CDR2 FQGTGA. As DNA, the CDR3 is TGTGCCAGCAGCGCCCTACCCCGGGACACCCTTTATTCGCCCCAGCATTTT. Its protein product is CASSALPRDTLYSPQHF.

This clone appeared a single time. The rearrangement links TRBV19 to TRBJ1-2; 7 bases map to TRBD1. The junction had 11 bases not matched to a gene; V was cut back by 9 bases and J by 4 bases. The length of the CDR3 is 14 residues. Per germline, CDR1 LNHDA and CDR2 SQIVND (reference sequence). The CDR3 loop reads CASDPGQRSYGYTF. DNA of the CDR3: TGTGCCAGCGATCCGGGACAGAGGAGCTATGGCTACACCTTC.

The chain combines TRBV27 with TRBJ1-1; D is perhaps TRBD1 (5 bases). Germline values: CDR1 MNHEY, CDR2 SMNVEV (reference sequence). The CDR3 runs to 15 residues. V was clipped by 0 bases and J by 1 base, with 9 bases between them. The CDR3 loop is CASSLSAGPNTEAFF. DNA for the CDR3: TGTGCCAGCAGTTTATCGGCGGGGCCGAACACTGAAGCTTTCTTT.

This chain uses TRBV6-5 with TRBJ1-4, with a weak D call TRBD1 (6 bases). Looked up from germline, CDR1 is MNHEY and CDR2 is SVGAGI. The V end lost 2 bases, the J end lost 4 bases, and 8 bases lay between the germline ends. The CDR3 runs 14 residues. CDR3 region: CASSYTGINEKLFF. The CDR3, as DNA: TGTGCCAGCAGTTACACAGGGATTAATGAAAAACTGTTTTTT.

This rearrangement joins TRBV18 to TRBJ2-1, with 11 bases matching TRBD2. This CDR3 is built from 14 residues. Losses at the gene ends were 2 bases for V and 10 bases for J; bases not matched to a gene: 4. Germline CDR1 is KGHSH and CDR2 is LQKENI. CDR3 sequence: CASSPTLAGVEQFF. The CDR3 coding sequence is TGTGCCAGCTCACCAACACTAGCGGGGGTGGAGCAGTTCTTC.

This clone has only a few counts. The V gene is TRBV6-1, the J gene TRBJ1-5, with D uncertain. Deletions cut 7 bases from V and 2 bases from J, with 12 bases between. Germline CDR1 is MNHNS and CDR2 is SASEGT. The CDR3 runs 14 residues. The CDR3: CASTYRVGNQPQHF. The DNA of the CDR3 is TGTGCCAGCACCTACCGAGTAGGCAATCAGCCCCAGCATTTT.

The V call is TRBV27, the J call TRBJ1-1, with 8 positions matching TRBD1. The V segment lost 5 bases and the J segment 1 base; nucleotides outside the gene matches: 3. This CDR3 comprises 14 residues. Germline values: CDR1 MNHEY, CDR2 SMNVEV (reference sequence). The CDR3: CASSPDRENTEAFF. DNA for the CDR3: TGTGCCAGCAGTCCGGACAGGGAGAACACTGAAGCTTTCTTT.

The chain links TRBV29-1 to TRBJ1-1; 9 nucleotides agree with TRBD1. V shed 4 bases, J shed 2 bases, and the junction held 5 bases outside the gene matches. CDR1 is SQVTM and CDR2 is ANQGSEA in the germline V gene. This CDR3 has 14 residues. CDR3 nucleotide sequence: TGCAGCGTTGGGCCGGGACAGGGAAACACTGAAGCTTTCTTT. It encodes CSVGPGQGNTEAFF.

For this clone: The sample has other DNA sequences that encode this CDR3 too. The V call is TRBV5-1, the J call TRBJ2-7; 8 bases align to TRBD2. CDR1 and CDR2 (germline): SGHRS, YFSETQ. This CDR3 has 15 amino acids. Trimming took 4 bases from V and 1 from J; bases not matched to a gene: 7. The CDR3 bases are TGCGCCAGCAGCCCCGGGGGGGGAACATCCTACGAGCAGTACTTC. It yields the protein CASSPGGGTSYEQYF.

This chain uses TRBV4-1 with TRBJ2-1; tentative D call: TRBD2 (6 bases). Trimming removed 0 bases from V and 4 bases from J, with 16 bases in between. CDR3 length: 17 residues. Germline CDR1 is MGHRA and CDR2 is YSYEKL. CDR3: CASSQDGRGVGYNEQFF. The DNA for the CDR3 is TGCGCCAGCAGCCAAGACGGGCGGGGTGTTGGGTACAATGAGCAGTTCTTC.

The chain couples TRBV6-6 to TRBJ1-2, with TRBD1 as a possible D gene (6 bases). The germline V gene has CDR1 MNHNY and CDR2 SVGAGI (reference sequence). The CDR3 spans 13 residues. V was shortened by 10 bases and J by 7 bases, with 19 bases between the two germline ends. This chain's CDR3 is CATLGRGLRGYTF. CDR3 nucleotides: TGTGCCACCCTCGGCAGGGGTTTACGTGGCTACACCTTC.

The chain carries TRBV6-4 and TRBJ2-3; a weak D match, TRBD2 (5 bases). The germline V gene has CDR1 MRHNA and CDR2 SNTAGT. This CDR3 is 14 amino acids long. Trimming cost V 3 bases and J 2 bases, with 9 bases left between them. DNA for the CDR3: TGTGCCAGCAGTGAAGGAGGCTCCACAGATACGCAGTATTTT. Protein: CASSEGGSTDTQYF.

J is TRBJ1-1 and V is TRBV19, with no clear D. The CDR3 length is 14 residues. V lost 4 bases to trimming and J lost 3 bases, with 12 bases between them. Germline-derived CDR1 and CDR2 are LNHDA and SQIVND (reference sequence). Written as DNA, the CDR3 is TGTGCCAGTAGTAAGCGGACGGCGTACACTGAAGCTTTCTTT. Translated: CASSKRTAYTEAFF.

The rearrangement uses TRBV10-3 and TRBJ2-7; D perhaps matches TRBD1 (5 bases). Looked up from germline, CDR1 is ENHRY and CDR2 is SYGVKD. This CDR3 has 14 residues. Trimming took 6 bases from V and 2 from J, leaving 14 bases between them. The CDR3 is CAIRPQQDTYEQYF. As DNA, the CDR3 is TGTGCCATCAGGCCCCAACAGGACACCTACGAGCAGTACTTC.